These 25 T cell receptor beta chains were all obtained from the same sample, sequenced in a study of T cells in Graves' hyperthyroidism and ophthalmopathy. It was RNA transcripts that yielded the amplified TCR beta CDR3 regions. The HTBI primer set drove a first-round RT-PCR of the TCR CDR3. TCRdb independently ran MiXCR on the multiplex PCR reads; one entry per CDR3 protein. The table lists 470,000 or so distinct CDR3 sequences, around 20% of them singletons, with around 27% in the top ten. The sequencing sample was made of blood. The receptors were gathered from a man aged 18 to 30 with Graves' hyperthyroidism.

This clonotype was counted at least ten times. The chain employs TRBV2 and TRBJ1-1; D possibly corresponds to TRBD1 (5 bases). This CDR3 region has 14 residues. Germline V gives CDR1 SNHLY, CDR2 FYNNEI. The V gene lost 8 bases and the J gene lost 7 bases, with 20 bases spanning the gap. The CDR3 spells CASARTRGRGEAFF. The CDR3 coding sequence is TGTGCCAGCGCCCGGACACGAGGTAGAGGTGAAGCTTTCTTT.

This clonotype occurred many times. The genes are TRBV11-2 and TRBJ2-7; no clear D gene. Germline V CDR1 and CDR2: SGHAT, FQNNGV. V shed 1 base and J shed 2 bases, with 9 bases lying between them. The CDR3 covers 14 residues. CDR3: CASSLGRITYEQYF. The CDR3 DNA sequence: TGTGCCAGCAGCTTAGGACGGATCACCTACGAGCAGTACTTC.

This clonotype has ten or more counts. This chain joins TRBV29-1 and TRBJ1-1; possibly TRBD1 for D (5 bases). Trimming left V 8 bases short and J 6 bases short, with 10 bases between. In germline, CDR1 is SQVTM, CDR2 ANQGSEA. The CDR3 length is 10 residues. As DNA, the CDR3 is TGCAGCATCCCGGGACCTGAAGCTTTCTTT. It yields the protein CSIPGPEAFF.

This chain's CDR3 is CASSLKYGSYEQYF. DNA of the CDR3: TGTGCCAGCAGTTTAAAATACGGATCCTACGAGCAGTACTTC. V usage is TRBV27 and J usage is TRBJ2-7, with unresolved D. The germline V gene has CDR1 MNHEY and CDR2 SMNVEV (reference sequence). Between the trimmed V and J ends, which lost 2 bases and 1 base, there was a span of 9 bases. The CDR3 covers 14 residues.

The J gene is TRBJ2-7, the V gene TRBV19; 7 nucleotides agree with TRBD1. The germline V gene has CDR1 LNHDA and CDR2 SQIVND (reference sequence). The ends lost 5 bases at V and 3 bases at J; junction bases unmatched: 10. There are 15 residues in the CDR3. This CDR3 is CASSERAGQDYEQYF. In nucleotides, the CDR3 is TGTGCCAGTAGTGAAAGGGCTGGACAGGACTACGAGCAGTACTTC.

V and J are TRBV6-2 or TRBV6-3 and TRBJ2-7, with D unresolved. Germline CDR1 is MNHEY and CDR2 is SVGEGT. V lost 8 bases and J lost 6, with 11 bases in between. CDR3 length: 11 residues. The CDR3 sequence: CASRSLGEQYF. In DNA form, the CDR3 reads TGTGCCAGCCGCAGTCTCGGCGAGCAGTACTTC.

The chain recombines TRBV11-2 with TRBJ2-5; 8 bases agree with TRBD2. The V segment lost 0 bases and the J segment 5 bases; nucleotides outside the gene matches: 11. Germline lookup yields CDR1 SGHAT and CDR2 FQNNGV. CDR3 length: 17 amino acids. The CDR3 coding sequence is TGTGCCAGCAGCTTAGATGGACTAGCTCAGAGACGGGAGACCCAGTACTTC. As protein: CASSLDGLAQRRETQYF. Variable domain in full (rest from reference TRBV11-2 and TRBJ2-5): EAGVAQSPRYKIIEKRQSVAFWCNPISGHATLYWYQQILGQGPKLLIQFQNNGVVDDSQLPKDRFSAERLKGVDSTLKIQPAKLEDSAVYLCASSLDGLAQRRETQYFGPGTRLLVL.

The chain is built from TRBV12-3 or TRBV12-4 and TRBJ1-1; D might be TRBD1 (6 bases). Trimming stripped 4 bases from V and 1 base from J, with 16 bases between. The length of the CDR3 is 16 residues. This CDR3 is CASSSPRGGRNTEAFF. The CDR3 nucleotides read TGTGCCAGCAGTTCACCGCGGGGGGGGCGGAACACTGAAGCTTTCTTT.

This clonotype was counted at least ten times. CDR3 amino acids: CASSPEGFFYEQYF. The CDR3 DNA reads TGTGCCAGCAGTCCGGAGGGGTTTTTCTACGAGCAGTACTTC. The chain employs TRBV6-2 or TRBV6-3 and TRBJ2-7, with D perhaps matching TRBD2 (6 bases). V gave up 5 bases and J gave up 3 bases, with 14 bases separating them. The CDR3 sequence is 14 residues long. Germline lookup yields CDR1 MNHEY and CDR2 SVGEGT.

Many counts were recorded for this clonotype. V usage is TRBV6-1 and J usage is TRBJ2-7; TRBD1 matches 10 bases. The CDR3 spans 16 residues. CDR1 is MNHNS, CDR2 SASEGT, per germline. With V trimmed by 3 bases and J by 5 bases, 10 bases remained unmatched. The CDR3 is CASSDGTGTGDDEQYF. The CDR3 DNA is TGTGCCAGCAGTGATGGGACCGGGACAGGGGACGACGAGCAGTACTTC.

This chain joins TRBV5-1 and TRBJ1-1; D is unresolved. The CDR3 extends over 14 amino acids. The V and J ends lost 0 bases and 1 base respectively, with 7 bases between them. Germline V gene sequence: CDR1 SGHRS, CDR2 YFSETQ. The DNA of the CDR3 is TGCGCCAGCAGCTTGGAGTTTTGGAACACTGAAGCTTTCTTT. Translation gives CASSLEFWNTEAFF.

The genes are TRBV24-1 and TRBJ2-5; the match to TRBD2 covers 8 bases. This CDR3 is built from 14 residues. V shed 4 bases and J 5 bases; nucleotides not matched to a gene: 5. Per germline, CDR1 KGHDR and CDR2 SFDVKD. This CDR3 is CATSERTSWETQYF. In DNA, the CDR3 is TGTGCCACCAGTGAACGGACTAGCTGGGAGACCCAGTACTTC.

This clonotype has a count of ten or more. One end of the junction fails to match germline, which may point to a read error. The chain recombines TRBV6-1 with TRBJ1-6, with D tentatively TRBD1 (5 bases). CDR1 is MNHNS, CDR2 SASEGT, per germline. This CDR3 has 13 residues. CDR3 coding DNA: TGTGCCAGCAGGGGGGGGAATAATCCACCCCTCCACTTT. This encodes CASRGGNNPPLHF.

This clonotype was seen repeatedly, ten times or more. The J gene is TRBJ1-2, the V gene TRBV2, with D possibly being TRBD1 (5 bases). V shed 7 bases and J shed 6 bases, with 18 bases lying between them. Germline V gene sequence: CDR1 SNHLY, CDR2 FYNNEI. There are 14 residues in the CDR3. The CDR3 sequence: CASKWGGPVDGYTF. The CDR3 DNA reads TGTGCCAGCAAATGGGGCGGGCCAGTAGATGGCTACACCTTC.

This clonotype was counted only a few times. This chain uses TRBV19 with TRBJ1-1; 11 bases are a match to TRBD1. The V gene end was trimmed by 10 bases and the J gene end by 6 bases; junction bases not matched to a gene: 10. Germline lookup yields CDR1 LNHDA and CDR2 SQIVND (reference sequence). This CDR3 contains 14 residues. The CDR3 loop is CATSGTGGPAEAFF. In DNA, the CDR3 is TGTGCCACATCCGGGACAGGGGGTCCTGCTGAAGCTTTCTTT.

This clonotype was seen many times. The genes are TRBV28 and TRBJ2-7; D perhaps matches TRBD2 (5 bases). Germline CDR1 MDHEN, CDR2 SYDVKM. V was trimmed by 3 bases and J by 0 bases, leaving 9 bases between them. This CDR3 is 14 amino acids long. The CDR3 DNA sequence: TGTGCCAGCAGTTTTGAGGGAACCTCCTACGAGCAGTACTTC. Encoded protein: CASSFEGTSYEQYF. The whole variable domain, remainder taken from reference TRBV28 and TRBJ2-7, is DVKVTQSSRYLVKRTGEKVFLECVQDMDHENMFWYRQDPGLGLRLIYFSYDVKMKEKGDIPEGYSVSREKKERFSLILESASTNQTSMYLCASSFEGTSYEQYFGPGTRLTVT.

In this sample, this clonotype turned up many times. The chain couples TRBV24-1 to TRBJ1-1; possibly TRBD1 for D (5 bases). The CDR3 is made up of 12 amino acids. The V gene's germline CDR1 is KGHDR and CDR2 SFDVKD. Trimming removed 0 bases at V and 12 bases at J, with 10 bases between. The CDR3 DNA sequence: TGTGCCACCAGTGATTTGGGGGGAAGGCCTTTCTTT. It is translated as CATSDLGGRPFF.

This clonotype was seen more than once but under ten times. The genes are TRBV27 and TRBJ2-3, with TRBD2 matching 8 bases. Germline CDR1 is MNHEY and CDR2 is SMNVEV (reference sequence). V was clipped by 7 bases and J by 2 bases; unmatched bases: 17. This CDR3 region has 18 residues. DNA of the CDR3: TGTGCCAGCAACCCTACCATCCGGGTAGCGGGGATCACAGATACGCAGTATTTT. Translation: CASNPTIRVAGITDTQYF.

This clonotype occurred a few times. Being one base from a much bigger clone, this may be a read error. The chain uses TRBV6-1 and TRBJ2-5, with D possibly matching TRBD2 (6 bases). Germline V gives CDR1 MNHNS, CDR2 SASEGT. The CDR3 loop spans 14 amino acids. This CDR3 is CASTSRDSQEAQYF. For the CDR3, the DNA is TGTGCCAGCACCTCCCGGGACTCTCAAGAGGCCCAGTACTTC.

There are a few counts of this clonotype. The genes are TRBV28 and TRBJ2-7, with 7 positions matching TRBD1. Per germline, CDR1 MDHEN and CDR2 SYDVKM. The CDR3 loop spans 12 amino acids. With 8 bases clipped from V and 6 bases from J, the junction kept 7 bases outside the gene matches. Written as DNA, the CDR3 is TGTGCCAGCGAGACAGGGATGGGCGAGCAGTACTTC. As protein: CASETGMGEQYF.

This sequence joins TRBV19 and TRBJ1-5; no clear D. The germline V and J ends were trimmed by 7 bases and 1 base, with 11 bases remaining between them. Germline V lookup: CDR1 LNHDA, CDR2 SQIVND (reference sequence). The CDR3 consists of 14 residues. CDR3 in amino acids: CASTSPWSNQPQHF. The CDR3 DNA reads TGTGCCAGTACGTCCCCATGGAGCAATCAGCCCCAGCATTTT. The full variable domain, completed using reference TRBV19 and TRBJ1-5, is DGGITQSPKYLFRKEGQNVTLSCEQNLNHDAMYWYRQDPGQGLRLIYYSQIVNDFQKGDIAEGYSVSREKKESFPLTVTSAQKNPTAFYLCASTSPWSNQPQHFGDGTRLSIL.

The chain recombines TRBV3-1 with TRBJ1-3; TRBD1 matches 7 bases. J gave up 4 bases and V 3 bases, and 3 bases lay outside the gene matches. Germline assignment: CDR1 LGHDT and CDR2 YNNKEL (reference sequence). The CDR3 runs to 14 residues. In DNA form, the CDR3 reads TGTGCCAGCAGCCACCGGGACAGAGGAAACACCATATATTTT. This codes for CASSHRDRGNTIYF.

This clonotype came up a few times. This rearrangement joins TRBV28 to TRBJ2-2, with D possibly TRBD2 on 6 matching bases. There are 17 residues in the CDR3. With 4 bases removed from V and 0 bases from J, the gap between germline ends came to 15 bases. Germline-derived CDR1 and CDR2 are MDHEN and SYDVKM. CDR3 nucleotide sequence: TGTGCCAGCAGTTCGCTGACTAGGGGTCCGAACACCGGGGAGCTGTTTTTT. This gives the protein CASSSLTRGPNTGELFF.

The table lists this clonotype with many counts. This chain uses TRBV2 with TRBJ2-7, with TRBD2 as a possible D gene (5 bases). This CDR3 contains 13 residues. The germline CDR1 and CDR2 sequences are SNHLY and FYNNEI. V shed 9 bases and J shed 1 base, with 13 bases lying between them. The CDR3 bases are TGTGCCAGTCAACGGACTTTTTCCTACGAGCAGTACTTC. Translation gives CASQRTFSYEQYF.

V is TRBV5-6 and J is TRBJ2-7; 12 positions match TRBD1. The V and J ends lost 3 bases and 4 bases, in that order; junction bases with no gene match: 5. This CDR3 comprises 15 residues. The germline gives CDR1 SGHDT, CDR2 YYEEEE. CDR3 residues: CASSSSGQGAYEQYF. The DNA for the CDR3 is TGTGCCAGCAGCTCGTCGGGACAGGGGGCTTACGAGCAGTACTTC.